This TCR beta chain was captured by sequencing in a study of blood T cell repertoires in COVID-19. Whole-study context: From T cells, B-cell-depleted T cells, or PBMCs came the material, which was cDNA or gDNA.

V trimming: 8 bases; J trimming: 6 bases; junction bases outside the gene matches: 9. CDR1 MDHEN and CDR2 SYDVKM come from the germline V gene. The CDR3 runs 14 residues. The authors' processing: Estimation of nucleated cell counts relied on the amplification of reference gene primers. Using immunoSEQ multiplex PCR, the repertoire was profiled, and TCRdb retains in-frame clones only, with some absent. That table gives V, J and clone size, and the DNA gave D and trimming. Here the sample spans around 150,000 clones, 92% being singletons. V usage is TRBV28 and J usage is TRBJ2-2; 7 positions agree with TRBD1. Material for sequencing was peripheral blood. The TCR originated in a man younger than 40 with COVID-19, enrolled during active disease. CDR3 DNA: TGTGCCAGCCCCCCCCCGGGACAGTCCGGGGAGCTGTTTTTT. Translated: CASPPPGQSGELFF.